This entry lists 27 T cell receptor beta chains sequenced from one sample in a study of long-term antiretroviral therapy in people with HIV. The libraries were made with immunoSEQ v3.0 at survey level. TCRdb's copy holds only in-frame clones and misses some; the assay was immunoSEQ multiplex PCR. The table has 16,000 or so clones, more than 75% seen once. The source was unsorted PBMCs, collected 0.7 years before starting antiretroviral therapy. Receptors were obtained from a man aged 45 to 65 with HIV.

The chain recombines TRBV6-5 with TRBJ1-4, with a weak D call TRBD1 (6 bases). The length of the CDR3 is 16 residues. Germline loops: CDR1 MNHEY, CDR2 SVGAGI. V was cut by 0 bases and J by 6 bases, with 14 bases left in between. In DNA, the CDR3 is TGTGCCAGCAGTTACTCAGTCAGGGGAGGAGATGAAAAACTGTTTTTT. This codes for CASSYSVRGGDEKLFF.

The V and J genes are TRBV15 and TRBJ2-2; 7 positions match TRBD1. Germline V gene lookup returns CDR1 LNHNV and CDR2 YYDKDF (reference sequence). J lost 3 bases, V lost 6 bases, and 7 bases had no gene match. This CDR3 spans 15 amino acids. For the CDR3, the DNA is TGTGCCACCAGGAGATGGGACAGTCACACCGGGGAGCTGTTTTTT. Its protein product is CATRRWDSHTGELFF. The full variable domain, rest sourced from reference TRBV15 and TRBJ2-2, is DAMVIQNPRYQVTQFGKPVTLSCSQTLNHNVMYWYQQKSSQAPKLLFHYYDKDFNNEADTPDNFQSRRPNTSFCFLDIRSPGLGDTAMYLCATRRWDSHTGELFFGEGSRLTVL.

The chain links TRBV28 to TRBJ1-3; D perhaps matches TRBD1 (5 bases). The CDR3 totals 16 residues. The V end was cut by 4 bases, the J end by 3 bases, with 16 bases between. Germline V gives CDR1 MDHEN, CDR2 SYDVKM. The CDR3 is CASSWGTVIHGNTIYF. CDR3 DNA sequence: TGTGCCAGCAGTTGGGGGACTGTGATTCATGGAAACACCATATATTTT.

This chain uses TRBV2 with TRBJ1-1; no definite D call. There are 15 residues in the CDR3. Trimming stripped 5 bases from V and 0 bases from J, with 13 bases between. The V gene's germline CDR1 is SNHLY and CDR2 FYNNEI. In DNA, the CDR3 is TGTGCCAGCAGTTTTCCGACGGTCATGAACACTGAAGCTTTCTTT. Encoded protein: CASSFPTVMNTEAFF.

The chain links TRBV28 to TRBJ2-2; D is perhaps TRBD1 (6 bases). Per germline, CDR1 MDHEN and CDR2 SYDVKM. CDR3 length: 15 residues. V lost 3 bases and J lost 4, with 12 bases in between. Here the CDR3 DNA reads TGTGCCAGCAGTTTTGGGGACATCCGCACCGGGGAGCTGTTTTTT. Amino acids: CASSFGDIRTGELFF.

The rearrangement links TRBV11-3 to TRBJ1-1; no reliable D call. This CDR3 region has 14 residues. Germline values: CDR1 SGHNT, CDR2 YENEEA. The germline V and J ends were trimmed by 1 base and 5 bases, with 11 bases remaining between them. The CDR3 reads CASSLGGERTEAFF. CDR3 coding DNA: TGTGCCAGCAGCTTAGGTGGGGAGCGGACTGAAGCTTTCTTT.

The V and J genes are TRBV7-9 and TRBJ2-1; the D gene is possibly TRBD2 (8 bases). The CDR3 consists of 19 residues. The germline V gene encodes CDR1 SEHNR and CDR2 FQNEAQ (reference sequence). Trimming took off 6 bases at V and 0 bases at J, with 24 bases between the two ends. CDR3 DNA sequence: TGTGCCAGCAGAACTCGGGACAGAGGGAGCGGGGGCTCCTACAATGAGCAGTTCTTC. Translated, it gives CASRTRDRGSGGSYNEQFF.

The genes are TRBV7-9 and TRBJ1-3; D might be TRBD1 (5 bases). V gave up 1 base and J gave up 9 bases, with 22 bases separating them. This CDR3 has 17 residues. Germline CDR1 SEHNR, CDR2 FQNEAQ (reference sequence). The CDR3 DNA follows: TGTGCCAGCAGCTTAGTGGACGGGGCCCCCAGTCTGGCCACCATATATTTT. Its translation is CASSLVDGAPSLATIYF.

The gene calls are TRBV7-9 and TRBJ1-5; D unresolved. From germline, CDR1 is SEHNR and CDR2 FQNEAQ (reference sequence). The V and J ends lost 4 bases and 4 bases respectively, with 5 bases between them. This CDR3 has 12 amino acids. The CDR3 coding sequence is TGTGCCAGCAGCTCCCGTAATCAGCCCCAGCATTTT. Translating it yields CASSSRNQPQHF.

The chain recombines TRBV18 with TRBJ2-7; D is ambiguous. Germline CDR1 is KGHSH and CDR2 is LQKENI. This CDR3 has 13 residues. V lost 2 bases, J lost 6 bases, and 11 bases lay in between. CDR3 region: CASSPELRAEQYF. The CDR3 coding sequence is TGTGCCAGCTCACCAGAACTTAGAGCCGAGCAGTACTTC.

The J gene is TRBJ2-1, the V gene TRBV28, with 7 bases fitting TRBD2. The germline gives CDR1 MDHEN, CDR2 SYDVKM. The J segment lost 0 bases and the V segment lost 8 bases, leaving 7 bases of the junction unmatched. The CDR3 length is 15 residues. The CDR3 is CASRPTSRSYNEQFF. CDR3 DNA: TGTGCCAGCCGCCCGACTAGCCGCTCCTACAATGAGCAGTTCTTC. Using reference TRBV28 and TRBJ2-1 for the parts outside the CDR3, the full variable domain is DVKVTQSSRYLVKRTGEKVFLECVQDMDHENMFWYRQDPGLGLRLIYFSYDVKMKEKGDIPEGYSVSREKKERFSLILESASTNQTSMYLCASRPTSRSYNEQFFGPGTRLTVL.

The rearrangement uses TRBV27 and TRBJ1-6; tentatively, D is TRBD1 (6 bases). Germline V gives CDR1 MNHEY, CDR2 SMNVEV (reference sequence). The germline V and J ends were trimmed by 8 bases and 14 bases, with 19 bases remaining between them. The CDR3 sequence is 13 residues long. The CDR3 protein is CASRTGTPWALHF. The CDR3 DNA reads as TGTGCCAGCCGTACCGGGACACCTTGGGCCCTCCACTTT.

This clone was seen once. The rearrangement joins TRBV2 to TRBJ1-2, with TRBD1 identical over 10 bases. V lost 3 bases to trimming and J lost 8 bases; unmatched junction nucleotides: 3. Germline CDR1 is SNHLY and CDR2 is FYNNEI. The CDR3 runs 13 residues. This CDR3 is CASSEDRGVGYTF. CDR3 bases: TGTGCCAGCAGTGAGGACAGGGGGGTGGGCTACACCTTC.

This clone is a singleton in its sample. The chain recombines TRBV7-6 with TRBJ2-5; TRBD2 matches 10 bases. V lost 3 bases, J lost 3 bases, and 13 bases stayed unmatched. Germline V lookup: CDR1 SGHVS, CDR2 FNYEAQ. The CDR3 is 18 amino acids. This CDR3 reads CASSFGLAGERGKETQYF. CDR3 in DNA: TGTGCCAGCAGCTTCGGCCTAGCGGGAGAACGGGGAAAAGAGACCCAGTACTTC.

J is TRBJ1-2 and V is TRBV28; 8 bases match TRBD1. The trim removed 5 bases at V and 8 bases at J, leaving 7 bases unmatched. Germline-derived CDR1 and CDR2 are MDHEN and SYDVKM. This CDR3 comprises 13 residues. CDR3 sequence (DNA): TGTGCCAGCAGTATCGGGACAGGTCTGGGCTACACCTTC. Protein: CASSIGTGLGYTF.

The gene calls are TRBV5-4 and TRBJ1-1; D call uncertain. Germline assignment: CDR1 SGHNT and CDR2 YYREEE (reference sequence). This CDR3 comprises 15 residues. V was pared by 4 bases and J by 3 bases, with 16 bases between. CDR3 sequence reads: CASSPDPAGDTEAFF. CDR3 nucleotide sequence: TGTGCCAGCAGCCCTGACCCGGCGGGAGACACTGAAGCTTTCTTT.

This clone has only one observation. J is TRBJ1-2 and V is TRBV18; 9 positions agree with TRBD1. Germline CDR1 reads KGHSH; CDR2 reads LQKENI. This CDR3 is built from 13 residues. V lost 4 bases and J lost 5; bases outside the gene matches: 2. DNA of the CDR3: TGTGCCAGCTCACAGGGACAGGGTTATGGCTACACCTTC. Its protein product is CASSQGQGYGYTF.

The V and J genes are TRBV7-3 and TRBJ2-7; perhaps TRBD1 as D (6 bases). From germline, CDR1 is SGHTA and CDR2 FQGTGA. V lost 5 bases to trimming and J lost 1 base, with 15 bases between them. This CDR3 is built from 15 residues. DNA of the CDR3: TGTGCCAGCAGCCAGGGACCGGACAGTTCCTACGAGCAGTACTTC. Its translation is CASSQGPDSSYEQYF.

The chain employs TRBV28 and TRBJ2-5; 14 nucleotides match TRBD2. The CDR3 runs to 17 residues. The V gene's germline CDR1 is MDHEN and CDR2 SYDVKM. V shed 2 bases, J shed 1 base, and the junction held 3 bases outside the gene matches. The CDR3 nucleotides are TGTGCCAGCAGTTTAGGGACTAGCGGGGGCTCCCAAGAGACCCAGTACTTC. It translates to CASSLGTSGGSQETQYF.

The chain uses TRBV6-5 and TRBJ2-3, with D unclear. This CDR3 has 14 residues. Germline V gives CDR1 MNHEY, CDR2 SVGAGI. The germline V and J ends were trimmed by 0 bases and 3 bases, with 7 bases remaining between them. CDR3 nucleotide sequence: TGTGCCAGCAGTTACTCGACCCTTACAGATACGCAGTATTTT. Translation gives CASSYSTLTDTQYF.

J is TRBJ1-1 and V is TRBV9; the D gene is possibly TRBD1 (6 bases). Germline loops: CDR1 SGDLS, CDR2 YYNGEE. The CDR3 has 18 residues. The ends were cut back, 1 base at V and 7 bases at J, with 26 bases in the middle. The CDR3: CASSVNPPRVGGLSEAFF. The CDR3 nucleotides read TGTGCCAGCAGCGTAAACCCCCCAAGAGTGGGGGGGCTGAGTGAAGCTTTCTTT.

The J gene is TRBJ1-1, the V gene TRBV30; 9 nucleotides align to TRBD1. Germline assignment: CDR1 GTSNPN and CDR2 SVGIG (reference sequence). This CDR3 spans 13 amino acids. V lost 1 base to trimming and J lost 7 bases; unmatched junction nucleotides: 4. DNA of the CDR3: TGTGCCTGGAGTGGACAGGGGGTTAATGAAGCTTTCTTT. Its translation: CAWSGQGVNEAFF.

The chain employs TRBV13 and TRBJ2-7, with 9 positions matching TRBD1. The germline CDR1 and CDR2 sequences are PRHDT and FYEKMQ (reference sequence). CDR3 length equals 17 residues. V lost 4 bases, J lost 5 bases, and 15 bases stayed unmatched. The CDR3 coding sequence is TGTGCCAGCAGCTCCCTAGTGGGGGGGGACAGGGCGGACGAGCAGTACTTC. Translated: CASSSLVGGDRADEQYF.

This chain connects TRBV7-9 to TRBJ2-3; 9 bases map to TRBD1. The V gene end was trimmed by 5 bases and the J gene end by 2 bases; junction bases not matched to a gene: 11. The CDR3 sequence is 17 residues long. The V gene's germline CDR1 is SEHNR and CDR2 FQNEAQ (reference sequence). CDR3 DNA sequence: TGTGCCAGCAGCACTAGCGTTGGACAGGGGTTCACAGATACGCAGTATTTT. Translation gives CASSTSVGQGFTDTQYF.

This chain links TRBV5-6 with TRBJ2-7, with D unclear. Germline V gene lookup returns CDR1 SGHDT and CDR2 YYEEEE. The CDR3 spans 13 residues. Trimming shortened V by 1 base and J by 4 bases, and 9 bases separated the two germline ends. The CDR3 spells CASSLRATYEQYF. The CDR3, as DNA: TGTGCCAGCAGCTTGCGGGCGACATACGAGCAGTACTTC.

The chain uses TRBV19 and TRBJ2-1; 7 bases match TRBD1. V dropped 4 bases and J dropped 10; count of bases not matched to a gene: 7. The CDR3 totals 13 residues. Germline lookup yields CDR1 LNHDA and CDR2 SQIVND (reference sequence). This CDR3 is CASSNVFRGEQFF. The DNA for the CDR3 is TGTGCCAGTAGTAATGTCTTCAGGGGGGAGCAGTTCTTC. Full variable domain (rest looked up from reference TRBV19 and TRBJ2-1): DGGITQSPKYLFRKEGQNVTLSCEQNLNHDAMYWYRQDPGQGLRLIYYSQIVNDFQKGDIAEGYSVSREKKESFPLTVTSAQKNPTAFYLCASSNVFRGEQFFGPGTRLTVL.

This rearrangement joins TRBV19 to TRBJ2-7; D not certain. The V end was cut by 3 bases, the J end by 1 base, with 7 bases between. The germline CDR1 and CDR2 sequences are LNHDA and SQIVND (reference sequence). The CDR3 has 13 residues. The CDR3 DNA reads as TGTGCCAGTAGTATGACGGATTCCTACGAGCAGTACTTC. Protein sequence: CASSMTDSYEQYF.